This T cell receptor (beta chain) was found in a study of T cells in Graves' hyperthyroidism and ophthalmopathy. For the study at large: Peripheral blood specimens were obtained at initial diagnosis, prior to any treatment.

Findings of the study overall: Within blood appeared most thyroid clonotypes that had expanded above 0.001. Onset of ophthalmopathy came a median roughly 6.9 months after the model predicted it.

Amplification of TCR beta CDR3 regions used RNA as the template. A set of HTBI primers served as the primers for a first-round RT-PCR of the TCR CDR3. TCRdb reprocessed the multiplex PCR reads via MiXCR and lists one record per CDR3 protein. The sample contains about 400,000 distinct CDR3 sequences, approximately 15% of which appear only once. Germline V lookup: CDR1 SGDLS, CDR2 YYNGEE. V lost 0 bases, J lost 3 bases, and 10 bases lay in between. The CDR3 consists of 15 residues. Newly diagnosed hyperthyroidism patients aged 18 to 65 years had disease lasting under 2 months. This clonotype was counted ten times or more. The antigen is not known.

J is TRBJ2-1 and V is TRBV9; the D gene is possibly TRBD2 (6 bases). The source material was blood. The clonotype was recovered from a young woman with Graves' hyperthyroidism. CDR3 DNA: TGTGCCAGCAGCGTAGGGGGGGTGAACTACAATGAGCAGTTCTTC. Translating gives CASSVGGVNYNEQFF.